The clone carrying this T cell receptor beta chain was detected only a few times. Its antigen remains unidentified. This entry comes from a study of T cell responses to AZD1222 COVID-19 vaccine. CDR3 length: 13 amino acids. Per germline, CDR1 MNHEY and CDR2 SVGAGI. V lost 6 bases to trimming and J lost 6 bases; unmatched junction nucleotides: 6. General study results and limits: Spike-specific TCRs gained breadth and depth after people received two AZD1222 doses. Most donors were white British and more were female, and clonal diversity was possibly underestimated.

Using immunoSEQ multiplex PCR, the repertoire was profiled, and TCRdb retains in-frame clones only, with some absent. The repertoire has 100,000 to 150,000 clones, 89% of them found once; the top ten carry 5% to 7.5%. The chain uses TRBV6-5 and TRBJ1-1; 8 nucleotides line up with TRBD1. This TCR was sampled from an adult in good health. This specimen consisted of peripheral blood, obtained on day 0 of AZD1222 vaccination. The CDR3 protein is CASSPDRGPEAFF. CDR3 in DNA: TGTGCCAGCAGCCCAGACAGGGGCCCTGAAGCTTTCTTT.